This T cell receptor beta chain comes out of a study of blood T cell repertoires in COVID-19. About the study: Collection of acute and convalescent COVID-19 samples took place in the United States, Italy and Spain. PBMCs, B-cell-depleted T cells, or T cells were the source of the cDNA or gDNA that made up the material.

Between the trimmed V and J ends, which lost 1 base and 1 base, there was a span of 12 bases. CDR1 and CDR2 (germline): SGHNT, YYREEE (reference sequence). CDR3 length equals 16 residues. Authors' data handling: Nucleated cell counts were estimated from reference gene primer amplification. Clones were read by immunoSEQ multiplex PCR, and TCRdb kept only the in-frame ones, dropping some. Clone size and V and J calls were adopted from that table, with D and trimming inferred from the DNA. The sample consists of 300,000 to 400,000 clones, roughly 90% of them appearing once. V gene TRBV5-4 combines with J gene TRBJ1-3; D may be TRBD1 (5 bases). The clonotype originates from a woman aged 45-59 years with active or convalescent COVID-19. What was sequenced was peripheral blood. CDR3 region: CASSLIQGGSGNTIYF. The CDR3 nucleotides read TGTGCCAGCAGCTTGATCCAGGGAGGTTCTGGAAACACCATATATTTT.